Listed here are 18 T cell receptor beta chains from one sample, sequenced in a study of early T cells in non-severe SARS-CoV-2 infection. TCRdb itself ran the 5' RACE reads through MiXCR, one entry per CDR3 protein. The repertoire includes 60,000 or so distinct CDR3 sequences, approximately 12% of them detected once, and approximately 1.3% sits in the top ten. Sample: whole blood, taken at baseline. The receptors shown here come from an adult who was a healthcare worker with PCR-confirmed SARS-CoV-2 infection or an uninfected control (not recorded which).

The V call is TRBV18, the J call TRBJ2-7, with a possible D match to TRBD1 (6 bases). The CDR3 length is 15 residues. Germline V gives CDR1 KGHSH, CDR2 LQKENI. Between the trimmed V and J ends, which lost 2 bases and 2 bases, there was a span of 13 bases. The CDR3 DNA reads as TGTGCCAGCTCACCAAGGCAGGGGAGTACCTACGAGCAGTACTTC. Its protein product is CASSPRQGSTYEQYF.

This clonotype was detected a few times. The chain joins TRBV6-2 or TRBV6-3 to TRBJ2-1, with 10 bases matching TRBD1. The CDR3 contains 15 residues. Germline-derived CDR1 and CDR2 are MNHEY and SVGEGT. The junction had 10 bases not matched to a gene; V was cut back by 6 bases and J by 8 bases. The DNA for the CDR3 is TGTGCCAGCAGAGGGACAGGGGAAAAGAATTATGAGCAGTTCTTC. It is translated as CASRGTGEKNYEQFF.

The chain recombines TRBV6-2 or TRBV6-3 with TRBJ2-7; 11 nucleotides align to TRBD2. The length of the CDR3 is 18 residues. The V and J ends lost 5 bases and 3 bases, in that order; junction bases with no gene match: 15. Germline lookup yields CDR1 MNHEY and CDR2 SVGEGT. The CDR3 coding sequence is TGTGCCAGCAGTCCGCGAGCCTGGACTAGCGGGCCAGACTACGAGCAGTACTTC. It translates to CASSPRAWTSGPDYEQYF.

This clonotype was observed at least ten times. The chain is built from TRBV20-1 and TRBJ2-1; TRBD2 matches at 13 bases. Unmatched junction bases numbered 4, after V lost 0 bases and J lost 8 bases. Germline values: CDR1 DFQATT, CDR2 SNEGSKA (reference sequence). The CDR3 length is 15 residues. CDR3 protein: CSARDWTSGSDEQFF. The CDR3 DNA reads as TGCAGTGCTAGAGATTGGACTAGCGGGAGCGATGAGCAGTTCTTC.

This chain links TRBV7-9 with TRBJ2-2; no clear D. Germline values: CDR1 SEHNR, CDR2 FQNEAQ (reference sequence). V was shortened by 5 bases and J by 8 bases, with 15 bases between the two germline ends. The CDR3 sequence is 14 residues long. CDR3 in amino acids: CASSPDLTVGELFF. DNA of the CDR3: TGTGCCAGCAGCCCTGACCTTACGGTGGGGGAGCTGTTTTTT.

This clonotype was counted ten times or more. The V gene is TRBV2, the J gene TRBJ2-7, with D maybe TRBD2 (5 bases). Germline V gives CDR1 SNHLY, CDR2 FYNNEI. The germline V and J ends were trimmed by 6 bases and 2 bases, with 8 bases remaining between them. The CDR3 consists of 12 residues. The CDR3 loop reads CASRGVTYEQYF. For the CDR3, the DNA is TGTGCCAGCAGGGGAGTTACCTACGAGCAGTACTTC.

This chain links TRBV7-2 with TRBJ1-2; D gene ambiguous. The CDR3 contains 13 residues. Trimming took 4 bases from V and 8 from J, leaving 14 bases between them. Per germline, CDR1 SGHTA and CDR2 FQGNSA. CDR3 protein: CASSSTRTDGYTF. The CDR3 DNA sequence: TGTGCCAGCAGCTCCACCCGGACGGACGGCTACACCTTC.

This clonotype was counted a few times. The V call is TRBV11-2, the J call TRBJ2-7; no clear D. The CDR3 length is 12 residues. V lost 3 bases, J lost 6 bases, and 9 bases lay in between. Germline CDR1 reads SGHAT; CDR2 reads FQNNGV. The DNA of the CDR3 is TGTGCCAGCAGCTTTGGCCAAGCCGAGCAGTACTTC. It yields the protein CASSFGQAEQYF.

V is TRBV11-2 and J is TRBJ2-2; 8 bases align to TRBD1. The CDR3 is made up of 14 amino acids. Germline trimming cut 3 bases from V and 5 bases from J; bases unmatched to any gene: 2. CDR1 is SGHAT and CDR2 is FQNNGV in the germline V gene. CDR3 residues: CASSFRGRTGELFF. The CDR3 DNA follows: TGTGCCAGCAGCTTCAGGGGGCGGACCGGGGAGCTGTTTTTT.

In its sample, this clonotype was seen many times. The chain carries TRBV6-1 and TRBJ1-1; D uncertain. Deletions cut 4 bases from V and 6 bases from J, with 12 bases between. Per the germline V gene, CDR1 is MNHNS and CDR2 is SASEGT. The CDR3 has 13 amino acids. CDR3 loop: CASSGTPVAEAFF. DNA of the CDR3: TGTGCCAGCAGTGGTACCCCGGTAGCTGAAGCTTTCTTT.

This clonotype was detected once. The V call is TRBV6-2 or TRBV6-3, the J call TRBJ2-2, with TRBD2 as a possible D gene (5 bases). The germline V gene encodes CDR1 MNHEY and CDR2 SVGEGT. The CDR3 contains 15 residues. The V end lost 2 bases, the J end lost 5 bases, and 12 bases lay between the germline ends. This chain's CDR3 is CASSYLAPRTGELFF. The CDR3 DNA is TGTGCCAGCAGTTACCTAGCCCCCCGGACCGGGGAGCTGTTTTTT.

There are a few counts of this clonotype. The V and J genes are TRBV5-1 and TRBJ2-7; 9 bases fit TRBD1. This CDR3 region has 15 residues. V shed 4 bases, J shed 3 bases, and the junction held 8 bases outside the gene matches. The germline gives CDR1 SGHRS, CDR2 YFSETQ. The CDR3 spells CASSLSGTGYYEQYF. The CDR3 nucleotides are TGCGCCAGCAGCCTTTCCGGGACAGGGTACTACGAGCAGTACTTC.

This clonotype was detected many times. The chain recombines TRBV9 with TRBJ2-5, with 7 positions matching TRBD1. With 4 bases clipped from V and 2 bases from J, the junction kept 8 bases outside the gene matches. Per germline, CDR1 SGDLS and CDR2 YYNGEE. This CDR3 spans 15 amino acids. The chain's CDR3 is CASSPRVGQQETQYF. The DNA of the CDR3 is TGTGCCAGCAGCCCACGTGTGGGACAGCAAGAGACCCAGTACTTC.

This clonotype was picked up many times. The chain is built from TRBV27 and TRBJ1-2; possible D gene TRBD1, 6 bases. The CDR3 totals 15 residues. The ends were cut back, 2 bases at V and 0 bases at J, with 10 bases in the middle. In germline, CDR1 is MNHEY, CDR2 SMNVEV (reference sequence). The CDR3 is CASSLTGSANYGYTF. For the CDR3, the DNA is TGTGCCAGCAGTTTAACAGGGAGCGCTAACTATGGCTACACCTTC.

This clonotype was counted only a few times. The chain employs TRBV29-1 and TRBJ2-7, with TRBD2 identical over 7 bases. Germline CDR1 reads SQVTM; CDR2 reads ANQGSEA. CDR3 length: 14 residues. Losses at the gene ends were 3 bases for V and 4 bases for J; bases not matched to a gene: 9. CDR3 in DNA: TGCAGCGTTGACGATGCGGGGGAGTCGTACGAGCAGTACTTC. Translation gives CSVDDAGESYEQYF.

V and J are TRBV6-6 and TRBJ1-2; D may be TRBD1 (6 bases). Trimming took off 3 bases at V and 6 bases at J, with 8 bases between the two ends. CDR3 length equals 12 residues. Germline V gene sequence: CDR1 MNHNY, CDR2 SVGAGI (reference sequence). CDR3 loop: CASSYQGNGYTF. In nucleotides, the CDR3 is TGTGCCAGCAGTTATCAGGGGAATGGCTACACCTTC.

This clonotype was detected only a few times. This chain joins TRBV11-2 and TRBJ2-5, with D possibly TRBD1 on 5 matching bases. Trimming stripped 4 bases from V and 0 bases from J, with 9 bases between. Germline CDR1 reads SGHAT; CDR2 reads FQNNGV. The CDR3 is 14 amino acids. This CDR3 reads CASSSWGYQETQYF. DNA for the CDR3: TGTGCCAGCAGCTCATGGGGCTACCAAGAGACCCAGTACTTC.

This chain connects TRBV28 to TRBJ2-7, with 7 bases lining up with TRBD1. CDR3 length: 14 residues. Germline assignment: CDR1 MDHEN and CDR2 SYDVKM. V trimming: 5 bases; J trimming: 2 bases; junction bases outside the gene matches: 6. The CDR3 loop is CASSRQGIPYEQYF. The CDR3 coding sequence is TGTGCCAGCAGTCGACAGGGAATCCCCTACGAGCAGTACTTC.